This T cell receptor beta chain is from a study of shared clonotypes between healthy human individuals. Looking at the study overall: Donor ages ranged 18 to 49 years: a couple of women, three men.

This clone showed up just a few times. Its antigen remains unidentified. Additional DNA sequences in this sample encode the identical CDR3. General study points: Among donors, clonotype sharing was expected to be affected by sequencing depth.

The assay ran at deep level. When replicate PCRs were run on sorted subsets, they used 200 ng DNA, approximately 33,000 T cell genomes. The table came from immunoSEQ multiplex PCR; TCRdb's copy has only in-frame clones and leaves some out. Of hundreds of thousands of clones in the sample, about 74% are singletons; the top ten hold over 1.5%. V lost 2 bases and J lost 3, with 11 bases in between. Germline V gives CDR1 SGHRS, CDR2 YFSETQ. The CDR3 is 15 residues long. The chain recombines TRBV5-1 with TRBJ2-2; maybe TRBD1 (5 bases). The TCR was taken from a woman aged 30 to 39 in good health. Sequencing was carried out using memory CD4+ T cells sorted from blood. Subset given: CD45RA-negative fraction. This chain's CDR3 is CASSFGRVDTGELFF. The CDR3 DNA reads as TGCGCCAGCAGCTTCGGCAGGGTGGACACCGGGGAGCTGTTTTTT.